Presented here are 20 T cell receptor beta chains from one specimen sequenced in a study of CD8+ T cells in alopecia areata. RNA extraction and reverse transcription yielded cDNA as sequencing template. The data were produced by immunoSEQ multiplex PCR, yet TCRdb's version contains in-frame clones alone and is incomplete. Here the sample spans some 150,000 clones, around half being singletons. This specimen consisted of CD8+ T cells sorted from blood, obtained at week 0. Receptors originate from a human donor with alopecia areata.

V is TRBV18 and J is TRBJ2-3, with 8 bases identical to TRBD2. This CDR3 is built from 16 residues. Trimming removed 0 bases from V and 2 bases from J; junction bases left unmatched: 4. CDR1 KGHSH and CDR2 LQKENI come from the germline V gene. The CDR3 loop is CASSPPNGGATDTQYF. The CDR3 DNA follows: TGTGCCAGCTCACCACCTAACGGGGGGGCCACAGATACGCAGTATTTT.

In this sample, this clone turned up a few times. The chain has TRBV29-1 and TRBJ2-5; 10 bases agree with TRBD1. The length of the CDR3 is 14 residues. Trimming at V came to 3 bases and at J to 3 bases, leaving 4 bases not matched to a gene. Per germline, CDR1 SQVTM and CDR2 ANQGSEA. CDR3: CSVEGTGVEETQYF. The CDR3 bases are TGCAGCGTTGAGGGGACAGGGGTGGAAGAGACCCAGTACTTC.

The rearrangement joins TRBV7-9 to TRBJ2-7; unclear D gene. This CDR3 region has 14 residues. V was shortened by 5 bases and J by 2 bases, with 13 bases between the two germline ends. Germline loops: CDR1 SEHNR, CDR2 FQNEAQ (reference sequence). In DNA, the CDR3 is TGTGCCAGCAGCAGACCGACCCAGCCCTACGAGCAGTACTTC. Protein product: CASSRPTQPYEQYF. Complete variable domain (other parts from reference TRBV7-9 and TRBJ2-7): DTGVSQNPRHKITKRGQNVTFRCDPISEHNRLYWYRQTLGQGPEFLTYFQNEAQLEKSRLLSDRFSAERPKGSFSTLEIQRTEQGDSAMYLCASSRPTQPYEQYFGPGTRLTVT.

The J gene is TRBJ2-5, the V gene TRBV7-2, with D unresolved. CDR1 SGHTA and CDR2 FQGNSA come from the germline V gene. V dropped 10 bases and J dropped 2 bases, with 11 bases sitting between them. CDR3 length: 12 amino acids. CDR3 sequence: CATLVGQETQYF. The DNA for the CDR3 is TGTGCCACACTGGTTGGACAAGAGACCCAGTACTTC.

As for this clone: This sample also contains other DNA sequences that code for the same CDR3. V gene TRBV29-1 combines with J gene TRBJ1-1; D unresolved. The CDR3 totals 11 residues. CDR1 SQVTM and CDR2 ANQGSEA come from the germline V gene. The V end lost 5 bases, the J end lost 1 base, and 5 bases lay between the germline ends. This CDR3 is CSVYKNTEAFF. In nucleotides, the CDR3 is TGCAGCGTTTACAAGAACACTGAAGCTTTCTTT.

The sample holds one count of this clone. This sequence joins TRBV10-2 and TRBJ1-5, with no clear D. The CDR3 consists of 13 residues. From germline, CDR1 is WSHSY and CDR2 SAAADI. V lost 5 bases and J lost 0, with 5 bases in between. CDR3: CASSLNSNQPQHF. DNA of the CDR3: TGCGCCAGCAGTCTGAATAGCAATCAGCCCCAGCATTTT.

The chain links TRBV30 to TRBJ2-7, with D possibly being TRBD1 (6 bases). The CDR3 extends over 12 amino acids. Trimming cost V 2 bases and J 7 bases, with 12 bases left between them. Germline CDR1 reads GTSNPN; CDR2 reads SVGIG (reference sequence). The CDR3 sequence: CAWSPGQGEQYF. The DNA of the CDR3 is TGTGCCTGGAGTCCGGGACAAGGAGAGCAGTACTTC.

The chain uses TRBV30 and TRBJ1-1; TRBD1 might be the D (5 bases). This CDR3 comprises 13 residues. The V end lost 5 bases, the J end lost 1 base, and 11 bases lay between the germline ends. Germline CDR1 reads GTSNPN; CDR2 reads SVGIG (reference sequence). The CDR3 spells CAWSGRTNTEAFF. The CDR3 DNA reads as TGTGCCTGGTCGGGACGGACGAACACTGAAGCTTTCTTT.

The gene calls are TRBV6-5 and TRBJ1-5; the match to TRBD1 covers 7 bases. The CDR3 runs 15 residues. After removal of 0 bases from V and 5 bases from J, the junction contained 4 bases not matched to a gene. Per germline, CDR1 MNHEY and CDR2 SVGAGI. For the CDR3, the DNA is TGTGCCAGCAGTTACTCGCCAGGGACAGATCAGCCCCAGCATTTT. It is translated as CASSYSPGTDQPQHF.

V usage is TRBV9 and J usage is TRBJ2-2, with no clear D. CDR3 length equals 12 residues. V gave up 0 bases and J gave up 7 bases, with 4 bases separating them. Per germline, CDR1 SGDLS and CDR2 YYNGEE. The CDR3 sequence is CASSVVDGELFF. DNA of the CDR3: TGTGCCAGCAGCGTAGTGGACGGGGAGCTGTTTTTT. Filled out from reference TRBV9 and TRBJ2-2, the complete variable domain reads DSGVTQTPKHLITATGQRVTLRCSPRSGDLSVYWYQQSLDQGLQFLIQYYNGEERAKGNILERFSAQQFPDLHSELNLSSLELGDSALYFCASSVVDGELFFGEGSRLTVL.

The rearrangement joins TRBV6-6 to TRBJ2-7, with 8 bases lining up with TRBD1. Germline lookup yields CDR1 MNHNY and CDR2 SVGAGI (reference sequence). The J segment lost 2 bases and the V segment lost 6 bases, leaving 9 bases of the junction unmatched. CDR3 size: 15 residues. The CDR3 spells CASSGSRGQTYEQYF. CDR3 DNA sequence: TGTGCCAGCAGCGGGTCCAGGGGGCAGACCTACGAGCAGTACTTC.

The V call is TRBV4-3, the J call TRBJ2-7; D ambiguous. Germline values: CDR1 LGHNA, CDR2 YSLEER. With 0 bases removed from V and 3 bases from J, the gap between germline ends came to 15 bases. This CDR3 is 16 amino acids long. The DNA of the CDR3 is TGCGCCAGCAGCCAAGAGACGGACCCACCCGGCTACGAGCAGTACTTC. Translation: CASSQETDPPGYEQYF.

The chain carries TRBV29-1 and TRBJ2-7, with TRBD1 as a possible D gene (5 bases). Germline loops: CDR1 SQVTM, CDR2 ANQGSEA. With 6 bases removed from V and 1 base from J, the gap between germline ends came to 10 bases. This CDR3 spans 12 amino acids. CDR3 DNA: TGCAGCGTGCGGACAAGATCCTACGAGCAGTACTTC. Amino acids: CSVRTRSYEQYF.

The genes are TRBV30 and TRBJ1-1; TRBD1 agrees at 8 bases. Germline CDR1 GTSNPN, CDR2 SVGIG (reference sequence). The V gene end was trimmed by 4 bases and the J gene end by 4 bases; junction bases not matched to a gene: 5. The CDR3 length is 13 residues. CDR3 protein: CAWTGGWGTEAFF. CDR3 DNA: TGTGCCTGGACAGGGGGCTGGGGCACTGAAGCTTTCTTT.

The CDR3 reads CSVGFVSYEQYF. In DNA form, the CDR3 reads TGCAGCGTTGGCTTTGTGTCCTACGAGCAGTACTTC. The chain links TRBV29-1 to TRBJ2-7; the D is unclear. Germline V gives CDR1 SQVTM, CDR2 ANQGSEA. The CDR3 length is 12 residues. Trimming took off 4 bases at V and 1 base at J, with 8 bases between the two ends.

The J gene is TRBJ1-1, the V gene TRBV29-1; D not certain. Germline loops: CDR1 SQVTM, CDR2 ANQGSEA. Trimming took 8 bases from V and 6 from J, leaving 13 bases between them. The CDR3 covers 11 residues. The CDR3 nucleotides are TGCAGCCCCTGTACGAGTCCTGAAGCTTTCTTT. It yields the protein CSPCTSPEAFF.

This clone was picked up a small number of times. J is TRBJ2-1 and V is TRBV13; 10 positions agree with TRBD1. The CDR3 is 16 residues long. The J segment lost 4 bases and the V segment lost 5 bases, leaving 8 bases of the junction unmatched. From germline, CDR1 is PRHDT and CDR2 FYEKMQ (reference sequence). The CDR3 nucleotides are TGTGCCAGCAGCCCGCGGGGACAGGGGTTTTACAATGAGCAGTTCTTC. It encodes CASSPRGQGFYNEQFF.

The chain uses TRBV5-1 and TRBJ2-7; D is ambiguous. V lost 2 bases, J lost 3 bases, and 15 bases lay in between. The CDR3 extends over 15 amino acids. The V gene's germline CDR1 is SGHRS and CDR2 YFSETQ. The CDR3 is CASSLKVGSNYEQYF. CDR3 DNA: TGCGCCAGCAGCTTAAAGGTGGGAAGTAACTACGAGCAGTACTTC.

With respect to this clone: At the DNA level, this CDR3 is encoded by other sequences in the same sample as well. V and J are TRBV30 and TRBJ2-3; TRBD1 might be the D (6 bases). V was clipped by 4 bases and J by 1 base, with 6 bases between them. Per germline, CDR1 GTSNPN and CDR2 SVGIG (reference sequence). The CDR3 is made up of 12 amino acids. Here the CDR3 reads CAWTGGTDTQYF. As DNA, the CDR3 is TGTGCCTGGACAGGGGGCACAGATACGCAGTATTTT.

V and J are TRBV27 and TRBJ1-1; 10 bases are a match to TRBD1. This CDR3 has 16 amino acids. CDR1 and CDR2 from the germline V gene are MNHEY and SMNVEV (reference sequence). With V trimmed by 5 bases and J by 4 bases, 10 bases remained unmatched. The CDR3 nucleotides read TGTGCCAGCAGTCCCACAACGACAGGGGGCCCCACTGAAGCTTTCTTT. Protein sequence: CASSPTTTGGPTEAFF.